This T cell receptor (beta chain) was sequenced during a study of Ad26.COV2.S vaccination and SARS-CoV-2 variants. The table came from immunoSEQ multiplex PCR; TCRdb's copy has only in-frame clones and leaves some out. The sample lists about 350,000 clones; 92% were seen once. Trimming took off 3 bases at V and 6 bases at J, with 11 bases between the two ends. In germline, CDR1 is MGHDK, CDR2 SYGVNS. This CDR3 has 14 amino acids. This material consisted of peripheral blood, taken after recovery from COVID-19. This chain connects TRBV25-1 to TRBJ2-2, with D unresolved. This receptor was identified in a human donor who had recovered from COVID-19. This chain's CDR3 is CASSDPNLAGELFF. The CDR3 bases are TGTGCCAGCAGTGACCCCAACCTCGCCGGGGAGCTGTTTTTT.